This note documents a single T cell receptor beta chain sequence. This record belongs to a study of control samples from healthy donors and cancer patients. Sequencing used immunoSEQ multiplex PCR; TCRdb keeps in-frame clones, though not all of them. This table has some 130,000 clones, about 95% appearing once. The CDR3 spans 11 residues. From germline, CDR1 is SNHLY and CDR2 FYNNEI. Trimming stripped 8 bases from V and 7 bases from J, with 9 bases between. What was sequenced was blood. This receptor was taken from a man aged 25 to 45 in good health. The chain recombines TRBV2 with TRBJ2-1; TRBD1 or TRBD2 may be the D gene (5 bases each). The CDR3 nucleotides are TGTGCCAGCTTCGAGGGGAATGAGCAGTTCTTC. Amino acid sequence: CASFEGNEQFF.